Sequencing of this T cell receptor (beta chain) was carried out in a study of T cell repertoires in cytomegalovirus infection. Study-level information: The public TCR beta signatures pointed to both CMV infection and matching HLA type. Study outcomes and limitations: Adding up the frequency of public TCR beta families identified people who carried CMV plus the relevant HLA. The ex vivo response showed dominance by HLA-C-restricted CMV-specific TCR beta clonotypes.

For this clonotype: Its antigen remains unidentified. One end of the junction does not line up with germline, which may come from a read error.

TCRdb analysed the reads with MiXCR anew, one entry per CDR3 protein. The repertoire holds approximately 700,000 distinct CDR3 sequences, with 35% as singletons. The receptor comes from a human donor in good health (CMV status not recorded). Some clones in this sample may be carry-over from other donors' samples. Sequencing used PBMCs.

This CDR3 reads CASSLSSNKPKHF. Written as DNA, the CDR3 is TGTGCCAGCAGCTTAAGTAGCAATAAGCCCAAGCATTTT. This chain links TRBV7-8 with TRBJ1-5, with D unclear. This CDR3 contains 13 residues. Looked up from germline, CDR1 is SGHVS and CDR2 is FQNEAQ. The complete variable domain, with remaining parts taken from reference TRBV7-8 and TRBJ1-5, reads GAGVSQSPRYKVAKRGQDVALRCDPISGHVSLFWYQQALGQGPEFLTYFQNEAQLDKSGLPSDRFFAERPEGSVSTLKIQRTQQEDSAVYLCASSLSSNKPKHFGDGTRLSIL.